These 18 T cell receptor beta chains originate from one sample sequenced in a study of cytomegalovirus exposure and HLA in healthy donors. The PCR made use of 60 Vbeta and 13 Jbeta primers. Method: immunoSEQ multiplex PCR; TCRdb's copy keeps in-frame clones and lacks some. The sample lists roughly 99,000 clones, roughly three quarters seen once, with approximately 3.8% in the top ten. Sequences were obtained from PBMCs. These receptors were collected from a woman aged 40 to 55 in good health and CMV-seronegative.

The rearrangement uses TRBV2 and TRBJ2-7; TRBD1 agrees at 9 bases. The CDR3 consists of 15 residues. Per the germline V gene, CDR1 is SNHLY and CDR2 is FYNNEI. V lost 10 bases to trimming and J lost 1 base; unmatched junction nucleotides: 11. Written as DNA, the CDR3 is TGTGCCACGCACGGGCCGGGACAGGGATCCTACGAGCAGTACTTC. Protein sequence: CATHGPGQGSYEQYF.

This chain links TRBV7-9 with TRBJ1-2; the D is unclear. Germline assignment: CDR1 SEHNR and CDR2 FQNEAQ (reference sequence). Trimming took 7 bases from V and 7 from J, leaving 16 bases between them. CDR3 size: 13 residues. CDR3 protein: CASIPTRRVGYTF. In DNA form, the CDR3 reads TGTGCCAGCATCCCCACTCGCCGCGTTGGCTACACCTTC.

The chain has TRBV7-9 and TRBJ1-4; D perhaps matches TRBD1 (6 bases). The V gene lost 5 bases and the J gene lost 0 bases, with 10 bases spanning the gap. The CDR3 loop spans 15 amino acids. The germline gives CDR1 SEHNR, CDR2 FQNEAQ (reference sequence). The CDR3 nucleotides read TGTGCCAGCAGCCTTAGGACAGCAACTAATGAAAAACTGTTTTTT. Its translation: CASSLRTATNEKLFF.

CDR3: CATIGGGSNQPQHF. The DNA for the CDR3 is TGTGCCACTATCGGGGGAGGCAGCAATCAGCCCCAGCATTTT. The chain links TRBV6-1 to TRBJ1-5; weak D call: TRBD1 (5 bases). Germline V gene data show CDR1 as MNHNS and CDR2 as SASEGT. CDR3 size: 14 residues. The V and J ends lost 10 bases and 1 base respectively, with 14 bases between them.

The chain combines TRBV9 with TRBJ2-2; possible D gene TRBD2, 5 bases. Per the germline V gene, CDR1 is SGDLS and CDR2 is YYNGEE. The CDR3 has 14 amino acids. V lost 0 bases and J lost 6, with 9 bases in between. The CDR3 region has the DNA TGTGCCAGCAGCGTAGGAGGGTACCCCGGGGAGCTGTTTTTT. Amino acid sequence: CASSVGGYPGELFF.

This clone was seen at least ten times. The chain employs TRBV4-1 and TRBJ1-5; 8 nucleotides agree with TRBD1. Per the germline V gene, CDR1 is MGHRA and CDR2 is YSYEKL. V lost 1 base to trimming and J lost 2 bases; unmatched junction nucleotides: 10. CDR3 size: 18 residues. This CDR3 reads CASSQVGRKDRGNQPQHF. CDR3 in DNA: TGCGCCAGCAGCCAAGTGGGCCGAAAGGACAGGGGCAATCAGCCCCAGCATTTT.

This clone has only one observation. The chain is built from TRBV28 and TRBJ1-6; perhaps TRBD1 as D (5 bases). The CDR3 covers 12 residues. Trimming cost V 4 bases and J 13 bases, with 11 bases left between them. CDR1 is MDHEN, CDR2 SYDVKM, per germline. The CDR3 DNA follows: TGTGCCAGCAGTTACCAACAGGCCCCCCTCCACTTT. Translating gives CASSYQQAPLHF.

This chain uses TRBV18 with TRBJ1-2; 8 bases match TRBD1. V shed 2 bases, J shed 4 bases, and the junction held 3 bases outside the gene matches. The CDR3 is 14 amino acids. Germline lookup yields CDR1 KGHSH and CDR2 LQKENI. The CDR3 region is CASSPGQGLYGYTF. CDR3 in DNA: TGTGCCAGCTCACCAGGACAGGGTCTCTATGGCTACACCTTC.

This sequence joins TRBV6-5 and TRBJ1-4, with D perhaps matching TRBD1 (6 bases). This CDR3 has 12 amino acids. V shed 5 bases and J shed 11 bases, with 12 bases lying between them. Per germline, CDR1 MNHEY and CDR2 SVGAGI. CDR3 bases: TGTGCCAGCAGTCCTACAGGGATGAAACTGTTTTTT. Encoded protein: CASSPTGMKLFF.

The V gene is TRBV5-1, the J gene TRBJ2-1; 8 positions match TRBD1. Germline CDR1 SGHRS, CDR2 YFSETQ. The CDR3 runs 16 residues. The ends lost 4 bases at V and 5 bases at J; junction bases unmatched: 11. The CDR3 region has the DNA TGCGCCAGCAGCGAAAGGGGACAGGCAAATAACAATGAGCAGTTCTTC. Amino acids: CASSERGQANNNEQFF.

The count of this clone is one. The chain is built from TRBV6-5 and TRBJ1-3; D unresolved. The germline CDR1 and CDR2 sequences are MNHEY and SVGAGI. The CDR3 length is 15 residues. Trimming shortened V by 1 base and J by 0 bases, and 7 bases separated the two germline ends. CDR3 DNA sequence: TGTGCCAGCAGTTACTGGAGAGGCTCTGGAAACACCATATATTTT. Residues: CASSYWRGSGNTIYF.

This chain uses TRBV19 with TRBJ1-5; D perhaps matches TRBD1 (5 bases). The CDR3 has 15 residues. Deletions cut 7 bases from V and 3 bases from J, with 16 bases between. Germline V gene data show CDR1 as LNHDA and CDR2 as SQIVND (reference sequence). DNA for the CDR3: TGTGCCAGTACCCCCGGGGGTCGGGACAATCAGCCCCAGCATTTT. Encoded protein: CASTPGGRDNQPQHF. The variable domain in full, completed from reference TRBV19 and TRBJ1-5, reads DGGITQSPKYLFRKEGQNVTLSCEQNLNHDAMYWYRQDPGQGLRLIYYSQIVNDFQKGDIAEGYSVSREKKESFPLTVTSAQKNPTAFYLCASTPGGRDNQPQHFGDGTRLSIL.

The chain has TRBV7-8 and TRBJ2-2; TRBD2 matches at 7 bases. V trimming: 6 bases; J trimming: 4 bases; junction bases outside the gene matches: 5. CDR3 length: 14 residues. CDR1 and CDR2 (germline): SGHVS, FQNEAQ. CDR3 amino acids: CASRAGDFTGELFF. The CDR3, as DNA: TGTGCCAGCAGGGCGGGGGACTTCACCGGGGAGCTGTTTTTT.

The genes are TRBV4-3 and TRBJ1-2; 12 positions match TRBD1. Germline loops: CDR1 LGHNA, CDR2 YSLEER. The J segment lost 6 bases and the V segment lost 0 bases, leaving 11 bases of the junction unmatched. There are 18 residues in the CDR3. The CDR3 sequence is CASSQDVFPGQGANGYTF. The CDR3 DNA is TGCGCCAGCAGCCAAGACGTATTTCCGGGACAGGGGGCCAATGGCTACACCTTC.

The chain is built from TRBV28 and TRBJ1-5; 11 bases match TRBD1. Germline CDR1 MDHEN, CDR2 SYDVKM. V trimming: 5 bases; J trimming: 3 bases; junction bases outside the gene matches: 3. The CDR3 covers 15 residues. CDR3 in DNA: TGTGCCAGCAGTCGGGACAGGGGGAACAATCAGCCCCAGCATTTT. Translating it yields CASSRDRGNNQPQHF.

The rearrangement uses TRBV5-1 and TRBJ2-7; TRBD1 matches at 7 bases. The germline gives CDR1 SGHRS, CDR2 YFSETQ. CDR3 size: 14 residues. The V and J ends lost 3 bases and 6 bases, in that order; junction bases with no gene match: 9. In nucleotides, the CDR3 is TGCGCCAGCAGCTCACCGGGACAGAGAGTCGAGCAGTACTTC. Amino acids: CASSSPGQRVEQYF.

V gene TRBV7-9 combines with J gene TRBJ2-3, with D maybe TRBD2 (6 bases). The CDR3 sequence is 12 residues long. Trimming pared 5 bases from V and 5 bases from J, leaving 8 bases between. The germline gives CDR1 SEHNR, CDR2 FQNEAQ (reference sequence). The CDR3 loop reads CASSRDLDTQYF. Written as DNA, the CDR3 is TGTGCCAGCAGCCGGGACTTAGATACGCAGTATTTT.

The chain is built from TRBV30 and TRBJ1-2; D unresolved. Germline-derived CDR1 and CDR2 are GTSNPN and SVGIG (reference sequence). CDR3 size: 13 residues. V lost 2 bases and J lost 6, with 13 bases in between. The CDR3 DNA reads as TGTGCCTGGAGTTCTGGGCTGCAAGATGGCTACACCTTC. Amino acid sequence: CAWSSGLQDGYTF.